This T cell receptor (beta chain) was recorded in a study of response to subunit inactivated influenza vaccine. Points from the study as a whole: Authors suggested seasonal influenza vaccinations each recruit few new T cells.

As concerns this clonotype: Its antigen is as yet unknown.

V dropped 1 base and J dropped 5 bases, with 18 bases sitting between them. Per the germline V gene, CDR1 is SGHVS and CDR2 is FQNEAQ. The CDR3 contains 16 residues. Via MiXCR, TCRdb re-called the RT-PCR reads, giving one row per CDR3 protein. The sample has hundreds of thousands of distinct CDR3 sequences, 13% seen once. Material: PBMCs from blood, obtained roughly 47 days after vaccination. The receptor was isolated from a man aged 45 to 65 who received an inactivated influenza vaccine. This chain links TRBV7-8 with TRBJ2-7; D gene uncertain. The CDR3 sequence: CASSLVLATSSNEQYF. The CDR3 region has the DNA TGTGCCAGCAGCTTAGTATTGGCGACAAGTTCAAACGAGCAGTACTTC.